This T cell receptor beta chain was sequenced during a study of blood T cell repertoires in COVID-19. Looking at the study overall: T cells, B-cell-depleted T cells, or PBMCs provided the cDNA or gDNA that served as material.

Repertoires were generated with immunoSEQ multiplex PCR, while TCRdb's copy carries only in-frame clones and drops some. This table has about 5,000 clones, roughly two thirds appearing once. Germline values: CDR1 KGHSH, CDR2 LQKENI. V lost 3 bases to trimming and J lost 3 bases, with 12 bases between them. CDR3 length: 14 residues. This clone showed up just a few times. This receptor was obtained from a human donor in a cohort sampled during active COVID-19. This chain links TRBV18 with TRBJ2-7; D might be TRBD1 (6 bases). The material sequenced was peripheral blood. CDR3 DNA sequence: TGTGCCAGCTCACCGGCACCGACAGGCTACGAGCAGTACTTC. Translated: CASSPAPTGYEQYF.